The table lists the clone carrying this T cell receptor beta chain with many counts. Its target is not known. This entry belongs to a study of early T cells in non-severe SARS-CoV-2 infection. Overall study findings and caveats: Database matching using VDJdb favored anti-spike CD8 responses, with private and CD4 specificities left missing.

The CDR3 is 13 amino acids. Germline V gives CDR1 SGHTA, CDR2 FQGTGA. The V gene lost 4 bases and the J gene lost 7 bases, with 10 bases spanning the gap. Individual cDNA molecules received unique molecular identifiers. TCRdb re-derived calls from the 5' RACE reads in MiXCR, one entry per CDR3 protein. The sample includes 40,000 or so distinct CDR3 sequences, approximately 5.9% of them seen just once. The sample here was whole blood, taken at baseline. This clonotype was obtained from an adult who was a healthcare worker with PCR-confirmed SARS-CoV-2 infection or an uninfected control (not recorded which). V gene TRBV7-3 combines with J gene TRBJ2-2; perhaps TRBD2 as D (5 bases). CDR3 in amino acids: CASSSTTSGELFF. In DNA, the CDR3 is TGTGCCAGCAGCTCGACTACCAGCGGGGAGCTGTTTTTT.